These 19 T cell receptor beta chains were sequenced from one sample in a study of vaccination and CD4 T cells after COVID-19. Time point: late sampling 161 to 241 days after vaccination in a few convalescent patients. Treatment defined: roughly 11-day PBMC culture with coronavirus spike peptide pools or control peptides (ViraFEST assay). Antigens of these TCRs are unknown. The study sequenced cultured CD4+ T cell DNA using the Oncomine TCR Beta short-read assay. TCRdb recomputed calls from the PCR reads with MiXCR, one row per CDR3 protein. The sample has over 15,000 distinct CDR3 sequences, around 50% seen once; the top ten hold 21%. This specimen consisted of CD4+ T cells from blood, cultured in vitro, obtained about 7 months after SARS-CoV-2 vaccination. The receptors come from a human donor who had recovered from COVID-19.

The V and J genes are TRBV19 and TRBJ2-5; D call uncertain. The V and J ends lost 3 bases and 5 bases respectively, with 7 bases between them. The germline CDR1 and CDR2 sequences are LNHDA and SQIVND (reference sequence). This CDR3 is 12 amino acids long. The CDR3 sequence is CASSISPETQYF. CDR3 nucleotides: TGTGCCAGTAGTATTTCCCCGGAGACCCAGTACTTC. The variable domain in full, with the rest retrieved from reference TRBV19 and TRBJ2-5, is DGGITQSPKYLFRKEGQNVTLSCEQNLNHDAMYWYRQDPGQGLRLIYYSQIVNDFQKGDIAEGYSVSREKKESFPLTVTSAQKNPTAFYLCASSISPETQYFGPGTRLLVL.

In this sample, this clonotype turned up a few times. The chain couples TRBV6-1 to TRBJ2-3; D might be TRBD1 (6 bases). CDR1 and CDR2 (germline): MNHNS, SASEGT. V was clipped by 6 bases and J by 3 bases, with 16 bases between them. This CDR3 contains 15 residues. The CDR3 loop is CASSTTGIGTDTQYF. The CDR3 DNA sequence: TGTGCCAGCAGCACCACAGGGATTGGAACAGATACGCAGTATTTT.

This clonotype was found a few times. The J gene is TRBJ2-2, the V gene TRBV27; perhaps TRBD1 as D (6 bases). V was clipped by 3 bases and J by 5 bases, with 13 bases between them. The CDR3 is 15 amino acids. Germline-derived CDR1 and CDR2 are MNHEY and SMNVEV (reference sequence). CDR3 protein: CASSLTPQGTGELFF. As DNA, the CDR3 is TGTGCCAGCAGTTTGACACCACAGGGAACCGGGGAGCTGTTTTTT.

The chain combines TRBV24-1 with TRBJ2-1, with 9 nucleotides matching TRBD1. V lost 1 base to trimming and J lost 8 bases; unmatched junction nucleotides: 5. The germline CDR1 and CDR2 sequences are KGHDR and SFDVKD. The CDR3 has 15 residues. Here the CDR3 reads CATSDFRGTGYEQFF. The CDR3 DNA reads TGTGCCACCAGTGATTTTAGGGGGACAGGGTATGAGCAGTTCTTC.

V gene TRBV19 combines with J gene TRBJ1-5; a possible D gene is TRBD1 (5 bases). Trimming pared 7 bases from V and 0 bases from J, leaving 19 bases between. Looked up from germline, CDR1 is LNHDA and CDR2 is SQIVND (reference sequence). The CDR3 sequence is 17 residues long. The CDR3 loop reads CASTPAGWGYSNQPQHF. The CDR3 region has the DNA TGTGCCAGTACCCCGGCAGGGTGGGGTTATAGCAATCAGCCCCAGCATTTT.

This clonotype came up a few times. DNA of the CDR3: TGTGCCAGCAGTTACGCCCGGGACAGGGGACCATATGGCTACACCTTC. Translated: CASSYARDRGPYGYTF. The chain links TRBV6-5 to TRBJ1-2; 10 positions agree with TRBD1. Germline CDR1 is MNHEY and CDR2 is SVGAGI. V lost 2 bases and J lost 5; bases outside the gene matches: 8. This CDR3 comprises 16 residues.

This chain joins TRBV5-6 and TRBJ2-7; D perhaps matches TRBD1 (6 bases). The germline CDR1 and CDR2 sequences are SGHDT and YYEEEE. With 4 bases removed from V and 1 base from J, the gap between germline ends came to 18 bases. The CDR3 is 16 residues long. In DNA, the CDR3 is TGTGCCAGCAGCCCGGGGACACTCCGGTGGTCCTACGAGCAGTACTTC. Translating gives CASSPGTLRWSYEQYF.

The gene calls are TRBV7-9 and TRBJ1-5; no firm D call. Trimming removed 1 base from V and 3 bases from J, with 7 bases in between. Germline CDR1 reads SEHNR; CDR2 reads FQNEAQ (reference sequence). The CDR3 has 14 amino acids. This CDR3 reads CASSLVGDNQPQHF. In DNA form, the CDR3 reads TGTGCCAGCAGCTTAGTCGGCGACAATCAGCCCCAGCATTTT. Together with reference TRBV7-9 and TRBJ1-5, the CDR3 gives the full variable domain: DTGVSQNPRHKITKRGQNVTFRCDPISEHNRLYWYRQTLGQGPEFLTYFQNEAQLEKSRLLSDRFSAERPKGSFSTLEIQRTEQGDSAMYLCASSLVGDNQPQHFGDGTRLSIL.

In its sample, this clonotype was seen a few times. The rearrangement links TRBV20-1 to TRBJ1-6, with 7 bases fitting TRBD1. With V trimmed by 2 bases and J by 5 bases, 6 bases remained unmatched. The CDR3 extends over 15 amino acids. CDR1 and CDR2 from the germline V gene are DFQATT and SNEGSKA (reference sequence). The CDR3 DNA is TGCAGTGCTAGACCCCGGGACAGCGATAATTCACCCCTCCACTTT. Translating it yields CSARPRDSDNSPLHF.

This clonotype has only a few counts. This sequence joins TRBV20-1 and TRBJ2-3, with 11 bases lining up with TRBD2. V gave up 4 bases and J gave up 0 bases; unmatched junction bases: 3. Germline CDR1 is DFQATT and CDR2 is SNEGSKA (reference sequence). The CDR3 totals 15 residues. For the CDR3, the DNA is TGCAGTGCTATGGGGACTAGCGGCAGCACAGATACGCAGTATTTT. It yields the protein CSAMGTSGSTDTQYF.

This chain links TRBV7-2 with TRBJ2-3; 11 nucleotides line up with TRBD1. With 3 bases clipped from V and 3 bases from J, the junction kept 2 bases outside the gene matches. CDR1 and CDR2 from the germline V gene are SGHTA and FQGNSA. This CDR3 has 15 amino acids. Here the CDR3 reads CASSFWDRGTDTQYF. The CDR3 DNA is TGTGCCAGCAGCTTTTGGGACAGGGGGACAGATACGCAGTATTTT.

This chain links TRBV24-1 with TRBJ2-7, with TRBD1 matching 7 bases. Losses at the gene ends were 1 base for V and 2 bases for J; bases not matched to a gene: 10. Germline CDR1 is KGHDR and CDR2 is SFDVKD. The CDR3 is made up of 17 amino acids. The CDR3 protein is CATSDLSHRGPAYEQYF. The CDR3 region has the DNA TGTGCCACCAGTGATTTATCGCACAGGGGCCCCGCCTACGAGCAGTACTTC.

This rearrangement joins TRBV7-2 to TRBJ1-2; the D gene is possibly TRBD1 (6 bases). V was trimmed by 8 bases and J by 4 bases, leaving 14 bases between them. Germline assignment: CDR1 SGHTA and CDR2 FQGNSA. This CDR3 has 13 residues. The CDR3 sequence is CASGGGAAYGYTF. The DNA of the CDR3 is TGTGCCAGCGGCGGGGGGGCAGCCTATGGCTACACCTTC.

In this sample, this clonotype turned up a few times. The chain couples TRBV20-1 to TRBJ1-2, with 9 positions matching TRBD1. Germline loops: CDR1 DFQATT, CDR2 SNEGSKA (reference sequence). The CDR3 totals 14 residues. The trim removed 2 bases at V and 5 bases at J, leaving 6 bases unmatched. Here the CDR3 reads CSARKQGAPYGYTF. CDR3 sequence (DNA): TGCAGTGCTAGAAAACAGGGGGCGCCTTATGGCTACACCTTC.

In this sample, this clonotype turned up a few times. The chain has TRBV5-8 and TRBJ2-1, with 9 bases that match TRBD2. This CDR3 region has 21 residues. CDR1 is SGHTS, CDR2 YDEGEE, per germline. V lost 3 bases to trimming and J lost 8 bases; unmatched junction nucleotides: 27. The CDR3 sequence is CASSSVWWRGRRREGRDEQFF. Here the CDR3 DNA reads TGTGCCAGCAGCTCGGTCTGGTGGAGGGGGCGTCGGCGGGAGGGCCGCGATGAGCAGTTCTTC.

Sample share makes this clonotype medium-sized. This sequence joins TRBV20-1 and TRBJ1-4; D might be TRBD1 (5 bases). Germline CDR1 reads DFQATT; CDR2 reads SNEGSKA (reference sequence). V shed 1 base and J shed 5 bases, with 14 bases lying between them. This CDR3 contains 15 residues. The CDR3 nucleotides are TGCAGTGCTAGAGCGCCAAGGGGTAACAATGAAAAACTGTTTTTT. Residues: CSARAPRGNNEKLFF.

This CDR3 reads CASSPYHEQYF. In nucleotides, the CDR3 is TGTGCCAGCAGCCCCTACCACGAGCAGTACTTC. This chain connects TRBV2 to TRBJ2-7; no clear D gene. The CDR3 runs to 11 residues. V lost 6 bases and J lost 5, with 8 bases in between. CDR1 and CDR2 from the germline V gene are SNHLY and FYNNEI.

The chain joins TRBV2 to TRBJ1-5; 7 bases fit TRBD1. Germline V lookup: CDR1 SNHLY, CDR2 FYNNEI. This CDR3 contains 14 residues. V dropped 4 bases and J dropped 6; count of bases not matched to a gene: 6. The CDR3 here is CASSAQGPGQPQHF. The CDR3 DNA sequence: TGTGCCAGCAGTGCACAGGGGCCGGGTCAGCCCCAGCATTTT.

This chain connects TRBV7-8 to TRBJ2-3; the D is unclear. CDR3 length: 16 amino acids. Germline CDR1 reads SGHVS; CDR2 reads FQNEAQ. V was clipped by 7 bases and J by 4 bases, with 21 bases between them. The CDR3 loop reads CASTADPSRQADTQYF. As DNA, the CDR3 is TGTGCCAGCACCGCAGACCCATCCCGTCAGGCAGATACGCAGTATTTT. The complete variable domain, with remaining parts taken from reference TRBV7-8 and TRBJ2-3, reads GAGVSQSPRYKVAKRGQDVALRCDPISGHVSLFWYQQALGQGPEFLTYFQNEAQLDKSGLPSDRFFAERPEGSVSTLKIQRTQQEDSAVYLCASTADPSRQADTQYFGPGTRLTVL.